The rows below give T cell receptor beta chains drawn from one sample of a study of OX40 agonist ivuxolimab in advanced cancers. Sequenced by immunoSEQ multiplex PCR; TCRdb stores in-frame clones only, minus some. The data show around 31,000 clones, about 86% seen once. Here the sequenced sample was CD4+ or CD8+ T cells sorted from blood, taken in a trial of the OX40 agonist ivuxolimab. The receptors were sampled from an adult with an advanced solid tumor such as melanoma, head and neck, liver or kidney cancer. Both conserved end residues are part of each CDR3. The D gene is left open where the match is weak. Part of the rows lack a size; the others show once, few, many or a class for expanded clones.

J,length,D,size,V,DNA,CDR3
TRBJ2-1,15,.,.,TRBV2,TGTGCCAGCAGTGGACCGGGCCCTAGAAGCTATGAGCAGTTCTTC,CASSGPGPRSYEQFF
TRBJ1-5,13,.,.,TRBV9,TGTGCCAGCAGCGTAGGGCTCGGTCAGCCCCAGCATTTT,CASSVGLGQPQHF
TRBJ1-5,14,.,.,TRBV15,TGTGCCACCAGCAGAGATAGAAGCAATCAGCCCCAGCATTTT,CATSRDRSNQPQHF
TRBJ2-7,13,.,.,TRBV11-3,TGTGCCAGCAGCCTCGGGAGCTCCTACGAGCAGTACTTC,CASSLGSSYEQYF
TRBJ1-2,14,.,.,TRBV28,TGTGCCAGCAGTTTAATGGGCACCGGGGGGGGCTACACCTTC,CASSLMGTGGGYTF
TRBJ2-7,12,.,.,TRBV7-9,TGTGCCAGCAGCTCCGGGACCCTCGAGCAGTACTTC,CASSSGTLEQYF
TRBJ1-4,15,TRBD1,.,TRBV27,TGTGCCAGCAGTTTCACGGGACAGGGGACGGAAAAACTGTTTTTT,CASSFTGQGTEKLFF
TRBJ1-1,17,.,.,TRBV7-9,TGTGCCAGCAGCTTAGACCAGGGAGGAGCCTTGAACACTGAAGCTTTCTTT,CASSLDQGGALNTEAFF
TRBJ2-1,13,.,.,TRBV2,TGTGCCAGCAGTCCTATTAGCGGTCATGAGCAGTTCTTC,CASSPISGHEQFF
TRBJ2-1,14,.,.,TRBV6-6,TGTGCCAGCAGTCGACAGCGTGGATACAATGAGCAGTTCTTC,CASSRQRGYNEQFF
TRBJ2-7,14,TRBD1,.,TRBV27,TGTGCCAGCAGTTTCCGAGGACAGGGCTACGAGCAGTACTTC,CASSFRGQGYEQYF
TRBJ2-7,14,TRBD2,.,TRBV10-2,TGCGCCAGCAGAGGACTAGCGGGAGGGGACGAGCAGTACTTC,CASRGLAGGDEQYF
TRBJ1-1,14,TRBD1,.,TRBV11-2,TGTGCCAGCAGCTTAGAAGGGACAGGTTTTGAAGCTTTCTTT,CASSLEGTGFEAFF
TRBJ2-1,16,TRBD2,.,TRBV25-1,TGTGCCAGCACCTTAAGGAGCGGGAGCTCCTACAATGAGCAGTTCTTC,CASTLRSGSSYNEQFF
TRBJ1-4,14,TRBD1,.,TRBV28,TGTGCCAGCAGCATTCCCGGGACAGAAGAAAAACTGTTTTTT,CASSIPGTEEKLFF
TRBJ2-7,14,.,.,TRBV5-1,TGCGCCAGCAGCCCCTCGATGAATGGGGGCGAGCAGTACTTC,CASSPSMNGGEQYF
TRBJ1-6,15,.,.,TRBV14,TGTGCCAGCAGCCTTGGACCTCTCTATAATTCACCCCTCCACTTT,CASSLGPLYNSPLHF
TRBJ2-5,14,TRBD1,once,TRBV28,TGTGCCAGCTCCATGGGACAGGGTGGAGAGACCCAGTACTTC,CASSMGQGGETQYF
TRBJ2-5,15,.,.,TRBV4-1,TGCGCCAGCAGCCAGTCGAGGGGGGGCCAAGAGACCCAGTACTTC,CASSQSRGGQETQYF
TRBJ2-7,15,TRBD2,.,TRBV7-9,TGTGCCAGCAGTTACCTTCAAGCGGGAGCGTACGAGCAGTACTTC,CASSYLQAGAYEQYF
TRBJ2-7,14,TRBD1,.,TRBV5-4,TGTGCCAGCAGCTTCTGGACAGGGGCCAACGAGCAGTACTTC,CASSFWTGANEQYF
TRBJ2-7,13,.,once,TRBV19,TGTGCCAGCCGATCCGAAATACCCTACGAGCAGTACTTC,CASRSEIPYEQYF
TRBJ2-7,14,TRBD2,.,TRBV4-1,TGCGCCAGCAGCCTGACTAGCGACTCCTACGAGCAGTACTTC,CASSLTSDSYEQYF
TRBJ1-5,14,.,.,TRBV10-3,TGTGCCATCAGTGAGTCTGGGGGTAGGGAGCCCCAGCATTTT,CAISESGGREPQHF
TRBJ2-7,14,TRBD1,.,TRBV6-6,TGTGCCAGCAGGCACCGGGACAGGGCCTACGAGCAGTACTTC,CASRHRDRAYEQYF
TRBJ1-5,14,.,few,TRBV5-6,TGTGCCAGCAGCCTAAAGGGGGGAGGGCAGCCCCAGCATTTT,CASSLKGGGQPQHF
TRBJ2-1,13,.,.,TRBV6-4,TGTGCCAGCAGTCCCGGAGAGAGAGATGAGCAGTTCTTC,CASSPGERDEQFF
TRBJ1-1,11,.,.,TRBV5-4,TGTGCCACTACTCGCGGTCCCGAAGCTTTCTTT,CATTRGPEAFF
TRBJ2-6,16,TRBD1,.,TRBV29-1,TGCAGCGTTTCGGACAGGGACTTCTCTGGGGCCAACGTCCTGACTTTC,CSVSDRDFSGANVLTF
TRBJ1-5,14,TRBD1,.,TRBV18,TGTGCCAGCTCACCACCGGGGACAGATCAGCCCCAGCATTTT,CASSPPGTDQPQHF
TRBJ2-7,14,.,.,TRBV9,TGTGCCAGCAGCCCCCCCGGGACCCCCTACGAGCAGTACTTC,CASSPPGTPYEQYF
TRBJ2-5,13,TRBD2,.,TRBV25-1,TGTGCCAGCCACCTAGCGGGAGAAGAGACCCAGTACTTC,CASHLAGEETQYF
TRBJ2-1,11,TRBD1,.,TRBV29-1,TGCAGCGTGAGGGACAGCAATGAGCAGTTCTTC,CSVRDSNEQFF
TRBJ2-2,18,TRBD2,.,TRBV7-6,TGTGCCAGCAGCTCCAGACTAGCGGGGGGCCCGAACACCGGGGAGCTGTTTTTT,CASSSRLAGGPNTGELFF
TRBJ2-3,13,.,.,TRBV10-3,TGTGCCATCAGTGAGTCTACGGGGGATACGCAGTATTTT,CAISESTGDTQYF
TRBJ1-1,13,.,.,TRBV30,TGTGCCTGGAGTTCGACACCGAACACTGAAGCTTTCTTT,CAWSSTPNTEAFF
TRBJ2-7,12,.,.,TRBV7-8,TGTGCCAGCAGAGGCAGCTCCTACGAGCAGTACTTC,CASRGSSYEQYF
TRBJ2-1,15,TRBD1,.,TRBV27,TGTGCCAGCAGTTTTAAGGGGGCACTCTACAATGAGCAGTTCTTC,CASSFKGALYNEQFF
TRBJ2-2,14,TRBD2,.,TRBV27,TGTGCCAGCAGTTTCGGCGGGAGGGCCGGGGAGCTGTTTTTT,CASSFGGRAGELFF
TRBJ1-3,14,.,.,TRBV28,TGTGCCAGCAGTTTAGTGAGCTCTGGAAACACCATATATTTT,CASSLVSSGNTIYF
TRBJ2-7,17,TRBD1,.,TRBV27,TGTGCCACACATCGCCAGCAGTCGTCTTACAGGGGGAACGAGCAGTACTTC,CATHRQQSSYRGNEQYF
TRBJ1-5,14,.,.,TRBV6-4,TGTGCCAGCAACGACCCTGGGTTCTTTGTGCCCCAGCATTTT,CASNDPGFFVPQHF
TRBJ1-5,14,.,medium-sized,TRBV28,TGTGCCAGCAGTTCCAGGGGTAGCAATCAGCCCCAGCATTTT,CASSSRGSNQPQHF
TRBJ1-1,11,.,few,TRBV25-1,TGTGCCAGCAGCGCGAACACTGAAGCTTTCTTT,CASSANTEAFF
TRBJ1-2,15,TRBD1,.,TRBV19,TGTGCCAGTAGTGTCGGGACAGGGGGAAGCTATGGCTACACCTTC,CASSVGTGGSYGYTF
TRBJ1-2,19,.,.,TRBV27,TGTGCCAGCAGCCCGAAAGCCTTTAACGCGGCAGGGGCGAACTATGGCTACACCTTC,CASSPKAFNAAGANYGYTF
TRBJ2-1,15,TRBD2,.,TRBV28,TGTGCCAGCAGTCCCGGACTAGCGGAGCACAATGAGCAGTTCTTC,CASSPGLAEHNEQFF
TRBJ1-2,16,.,.,TRBV28,TGTGCCAGCAGGGAGACGACCGGACAGTCCCAAAGGGGCTACACCTTC,CASRETTGQSQRGYTF
TRBJ1-2,13,.,.,TRBV2,TGTGCCAGCAGTGAATTAGCAATCTATGGCTACACCTTC,CASSELAIYGYTF
TRBJ2-5,12,TRBD1,.,TRBV25-1,TGTGCCAGCAACAGGGGTCAAGAGACCCAGTACTTC,CASNRGQETQYF
TRBJ2-5,14,.,once,TRBV21-1,TGTGCCAGCAGCAAAGGAGCTAGGGCGGAGACCCAGTACTTC,CASSKGARAETQYF
TRBJ1-1,15,.,once,TRBV13,TGTGCCAGCAGCCTAACTCTGGGGGCGGGTACTGAAGCTTTCTTT,CASSLTLGAGTEAFF
TRBJ2-2,17,TRBD2,.,TRBV7-9,TGTGCCAGCAGTCTACCCAGGACTAGCGGGGACACCGGGGAGCTGTTTTTT,CASSLPRTSGDTGELFF
TRBJ1-6,17,.,.,TRBV10-2,TGCGCCAGCAGTGATCGGGGAGGGACTAAAAATAATTCACCCCTCCACTTT,CASSDRGGTKNNSPLHF
TRBJ2-6,17,TRBD1,once,TRBV7-9,TGTGCCAGCAGCGAAACGACAGGGGGCTCTGGGGCCAACGTCCTGACTTTC,CASSETTGGSGANVLTF
TRBJ2-1,17,TRBD2,once,TRBV7-9,TGTGCCAGCAGCTTAGCCGGAGCGGGAGGGCCAGGAAATGAGCAGTTCTTC,CASSLAGAGGPGNEQFF
TRBJ2-2,16,.,once,TRBV4-1,TGCGCCAGCAGCCTCAAAGGACAGCCGAACACCGGGGAGCTGTTTTTT,CASSLKGQPNTGELFF
TRBJ2-5,14,TRBD1,.,TRBV29-1,TGCAGCGTGGCCCCGGACAGGGAACAAGAGACCCAGTACTTC,CSVAPDREQETQYF
TRBJ2-3,15,TRBD2,.,TRBV14,TGTGCCAGCAGCCAGACTAGCGGGAGGGCAGATACGCAGTATTTT,CASSQTSGRADTQYF
TRBJ2-1,22,.,.,TRBV4-2,TGTGCCAGCAGCCCGATAAAAACCCCGCCGGGATTGGGGTTGTACCGCTACAATGAGCAGTTCTTC,CASSPIKTPPGLGLYRYNEQFF